Listed here are 21 T cell receptor beta chains from one sample, sequenced in a study of CD8 T cells in ankylosing spondylitis. No antigen has been assigned to these receptors. Findings and caveats of the study: What seemed typical of ankylosing spondylitis blood was a TCR beta motif built from under 10 highly homologous variants.

TCRdb reprocessed the 5' RACE reads via MiXCR and lists one record per CDR3 protein. The sample comprises around 490,000 distinct CDR3 sequences, 5.3% of which are singletons, and roughly 3.5% rests with the top ten. The sequencing sample was made of blood, either unsorted or a sorted T cell fraction (not recorded which). These receptors were obtained from a male donor with ankylosing spondylitis.

In this sample, this clonotype turned up many times. V and J are TRBV5-1 and TRBJ1-1; TRBD1 matches 7 bases. V dropped 4 bases and J dropped 1; count of bases not matched to a gene: 7. The V gene's germline CDR1 is SGHRS and CDR2 YFSETQ. The CDR3 totals 15 residues. The CDR3 spells CASSARQGTNTEAFF. CDR3 bases: TGCGCCAGCAGCGCCAGACAGGGCACGAACACTGAAGCTTTCTTT.

The gene calls are TRBV14 and TRBJ2-2; D gene unclear. This CDR3 contains 14 residues. The V end lost 4 bases, the J end lost 0 bases, and 6 bases lay between the germline ends. Germline CDR1 is SGHDN and CDR2 is FVKESK. CDR3 coding DNA: TGTGCCAGCAGCCGCCAAACGAACACCGGGGAGCTGTTTTTT. It encodes CASSRQTNTGELFF.

This clonotype was detected many times. The V and J genes are TRBV18 and TRBJ2-2, with a possible D match to TRBD2 (6 bases). The V and J ends lost 5 bases and 1 base respectively, with 14 bases between them. The CDR3 is made up of 16 amino acids. Germline CDR1 is KGHSH and CDR2 is LQKENI. Written as DNA, the CDR3 is TGTGCCAGCTCAGACCGGGACTCGATGAACACCGGGGAGCTGTTTTTT. Residues: CASSDRDSMNTGELFF. Full variable domain (rest looked up from reference TRBV18 and TRBJ2-2): NAGVMQNPRHLVRRRGQEARLRCSPMKGHSHVYWYRQLPEEGLKFMVYLQKENIIDESGMPKERFSAEFPKEGPSILRIQQVVRGDSAAYFCASSDRDSMNTGELFFGEGSRLTVL.

This clonotype has a count of ten or more. The chain employs TRBV7-8 and TRBJ2-2; D gene unclear. Trimming took 3 bases from V and 3 from J, leaving 11 bases between them. The CDR3 is 15 amino acids. Germline CDR1 reads SGHVS; CDR2 reads FQNEAQ. The CDR3 sequence: CASSFYGPDTGELFF. In DNA form, the CDR3 reads TGTGCCAGCAGCTTTTACGGACCCGACACCGGGGAGCTGTTTTTT.

This clonotype appeared many times. V and J are TRBV9 and TRBJ1-2; tentative D call: TRBD1 (5 bases). The CDR3 loop spans 14 amino acids. V was pared by 4 bases and J by 4 bases, with 14 bases between. Germline lookup yields CDR1 SGDLS and CDR2 YYNGEE. The CDR3 DNA reads TGTGCCAGCAGCTCCCGACAGATTGCCTATGGCTACACCTTC. It specifies CASSSRQIAYGYTF.

The chain is built from TRBV29-1 and TRBJ2-1; D possibly corresponds to TRBD2 (5 bases). Trimming cost V 0 bases and J 4 bases, with 16 bases left between them. CDR1 is SQVTM and CDR2 is ANQGSEA in the germline V gene. CDR3 size: 16 residues. The CDR3 here is CSVEETSGFGYNEQFF. CDR3 sequence (DNA): TGCAGCGTTGAAGAGACGAGCGGTTTTGGTTACAATGAGCAGTTCTTC.

This clonotype was observed at least ten times. The rearrangement uses TRBV5-1 and TRBJ1-1, with D perhaps TRBD1 (6 bases). The ends were cut back, 0 bases at V and 6 bases at J, with 12 bases in the middle. The germline CDR1 and CDR2 sequences are SGHRS and YFSETQ. The CDR3 has 14 residues. In DNA form, the CDR3 reads TGCGCCAGCAGCTTGGAAACCGGGGGCGCTGAAGCTTTCTTT. Protein product: CASSLETGGAEAFF. Full variable domain (outside the CDR3, taken from reference TRBV5-1 and TRBJ1-1): KAGVTQTPRYLIKTRGQQVTLSCSPISGHRSVSWYQQTPGQGLQFLFEYFSETQRNKGNFPGRFSGRQFSNSRSEMNVSTLELGDSALYLCASSLETGGAEAFFGQGTRLTVV.

The table lists this clonotype with a few counts. The V gene is TRBV18, the J gene TRBJ1-3; TRBD1 is a possible D gene (5 bases). The CDR3 consists of 15 residues. CDR1 KGHSH and CDR2 LQKENI come from the germline V gene. With 0 bases removed from V and 2 bases from J, the gap between germline ends came to 8 bases. CDR3 DNA: TGTGCCAGCTCACCACCGGGAGGGGCTGGAAACACCATATATTTT. This codes for CASSPPGGAGNTIYF.

In its sample, this clonotype was seen many times. V and J are TRBV10-3 and TRBJ2-5; 10 positions match TRBD1. The CDR3 is 15 amino acids. Germline CDR1 is ENHRY and CDR2 is SYGVKD. J was trimmed by 4 bases and V by 0 bases; bases with no gene match: 2. CDR3 in DNA: TGTGCCATCAGTGAGTCCCGGGACAGGGGAGAGACCCAGTACTTC. It encodes CAISESRDRGETQYF.

This clonotype was observed at least ten times. The CDR3 region is CASSLAPSLGEKLFF. DNA of the CDR3: TGTGCCAGCAGTTTAGCACCCTCTTTAGGTGAAAAACTGTTTTTT. The chain is built from TRBV12-3 or TRBV12-4 and TRBJ1-4; D uncertain. CDR3 length equals 15 residues. Trimming took 0 bases from V and 7 from J, leaving 12 bases between them.

This clonotype was found many times. The rearrangement joins TRBV12-3 or TRBV12-4 to TRBJ2-5; no firm D call. This CDR3 has 13 residues. Trimming shortened V by 2 bases and J by 1 base, and 5 bases separated the two germline ends. The CDR3 sequence is CASSLRTQETQYF. CDR3 coding DNA: TGTGCCAGCAGTTTAAGGACCCAAGAGACCCAGTACTTC.

This clonotype showed up just a few times. The chain uses TRBV7-2 and TRBJ2-1; D perhaps matches TRBD2 (7 bases). The CDR3 sequence is 15 residues long. The V gene lost 2 bases and the J gene lost 9 bases, with 17 bases spanning the gap. Looked up from germline, CDR1 is SGHTA and CDR2 is FQGNSA. Written as DNA, the CDR3 is TGTGCCAGCAGCTTATGGAGGGGGGGCTTCGGTGAGCAGTTCTTC. Its translation is CASSLWRGGFGEQFF.

There are many counts of this clonotype. The genes are TRBV7-4 and TRBJ1-6, with 7 nucleotides matching TRBD1. Germline CDR1 reads SGHVT; CDR2 reads SQSDAQ. The CDR3 is 15 amino acids. V shed 1 base and J 9 bases; nucleotides not matched to a gene: 6. The CDR3 DNA reads as TGTGCCAGCAGCTTAGATCCAGGGGGATCTTCACCCCTCCACTTT. It translates to CASSLDPGGSSPLHF.

The gene calls are TRBV6-2 or TRBV6-3 and TRBJ2-7; no definite D call. Looked up from germline, CDR1 is MNHEY and CDR2 is SVGEGT. The CDR3 is 15 amino acids. The V end was cut by 7 bases, the J end by 6 bases, with 22 bases between. The CDR3 sequence: CASTHPDGLRGEQYF. Here the CDR3 DNA reads TGTGCCAGCACCCACCCGGACGGCCTAAGAGGCGAGCAGTACTTC.

The CDR3 nucleotides are TGTGCCAGGAGCCCTGGGCCCTTCTCAGATACGCAGTATTTT. Its protein is CARSPGPFSDTQYF. The genes are TRBV5-5 and TRBJ2-3, with D unresolved. Between the trimmed V and J ends, which lost 8 bases and 4 bases, there was a span of 17 bases. Germline loops: CDR1 SGHKS, CDR2 YYEKEE (reference sequence). CDR3 length: 14 residues. Drawing the rest from reference TRBV5-5 and TRBJ2-3, the complete variable domain is DAGVTQSPTHLIKTRGQQVTLRCSPISGHKSVSWYQQVLGQGPQFIFQYYEKEERGRGNFPDRFSARQFPNYSSELNVNALLLGDSALYLCARSPGPFSDTQYFGPGTRLTVL.

This clonotype was seen more than once but under ten times. The chain is built from TRBV5-1 and TRBJ2-1; D remains unclear. Trimming shortened V by 7 bases and J by 6 bases, and 11 bases separated the two germline ends. The CDR3 contains 12 residues. Germline lookup yields CDR1 SGHRS and CDR2 YFSETQ. CDR3 DNA sequence: TGCGCCAGCGGGTCCGTCAGCAATGAGCAGTTCTTC. Protein product: CASGSVSNEQFF. The full variable domain, its missing parts supplied by reference TRBV5-1 and TRBJ2-1, is KAGVTQTPRYLIKTRGQQVTLSCSPISGHRSVSWYQQTPGQGLQFLFEYFSETQRNKGNFPGRFSGRQFSNSRSEMNVSTLELGDSALYLCASGSVSNEQFFGPGTRLTVL.

The chain couples TRBV5-4 to TRBJ2-1; no definite D call. Germline-derived CDR1 and CDR2 are SGHNT and YYREEE (reference sequence). This CDR3 contains 15 residues. Deletions cut 4 bases from V and 4 bases from J, with 15 bases between. The DNA of the CDR3 is TGTGCCAGCAGCCAAACCACCTCCCCGTACAATGAGCAGTTCTTC. Amino acid sequence: CASSQTTSPYNEQFF.

The CDR3 sequence: CASLWYSEAFF. The CDR3 DNA reads as TGTGCCAGCCTTTGGTATTCTGAAGCTTTCTTT. The chain links TRBV12-3 or TRBV12-4 to TRBJ1-1; D unclear. The CDR3 runs to 11 residues. Trimming took off 8 bases at V and 6 bases at J, with 10 bases between the two ends.

There are many counts of this clonotype. The chain uses TRBV3-1 and TRBJ2-7, with D perhaps matching TRBD1 (6 bases). The CDR3 totals 13 residues. The V gene's germline CDR1 is LGHDT and CDR2 YNNKEL (reference sequence). Trimming pared 6 bases from V and 6 bases from J, leaving 15 bases between. The CDR3 sequence is CASSNRDRGEQYF. DNA for the CDR3: TGTGCCAGCAGTAACAGGGATCGGGGCGAGCAGTACTTC.

This clonotype showed up many times. V and J are TRBV6-2 or TRBV6-3 and TRBJ2-7, with TRBD2 matching 12 bases. Germline-derived CDR1 and CDR2 are MNHEY and SVGEGT. This CDR3 comprises 16 residues. Losses at the gene ends were 4 bases for V and 6 bases for J; bases not matched to a gene: 10. CDR3 sequence: CASSLPPTSGSGEQYF. The CDR3 nucleotides read TGTGCCAGCAGTTTACCTCCGACTAGCGGGAGTGGCGAGCAGTACTTC.

As to this clonotype: This may arise from a read error, as a much more abundant clone is one base away. The rearrangement uses TRBV20-1 and TRBJ1-5; 7 bases line up with TRBD1. Germline CDR1 reads DFQATT; CDR2 reads SNEGSKA (reference sequence). The CDR3 is made up of 16 amino acids. CDR3 sequence (DNA): TGCAGTGCCAACCCAGGGGGTGCCTATAGCAATCAGCTCCAGCATTTT. It translates to CSANPGGAYSNQLQHF.